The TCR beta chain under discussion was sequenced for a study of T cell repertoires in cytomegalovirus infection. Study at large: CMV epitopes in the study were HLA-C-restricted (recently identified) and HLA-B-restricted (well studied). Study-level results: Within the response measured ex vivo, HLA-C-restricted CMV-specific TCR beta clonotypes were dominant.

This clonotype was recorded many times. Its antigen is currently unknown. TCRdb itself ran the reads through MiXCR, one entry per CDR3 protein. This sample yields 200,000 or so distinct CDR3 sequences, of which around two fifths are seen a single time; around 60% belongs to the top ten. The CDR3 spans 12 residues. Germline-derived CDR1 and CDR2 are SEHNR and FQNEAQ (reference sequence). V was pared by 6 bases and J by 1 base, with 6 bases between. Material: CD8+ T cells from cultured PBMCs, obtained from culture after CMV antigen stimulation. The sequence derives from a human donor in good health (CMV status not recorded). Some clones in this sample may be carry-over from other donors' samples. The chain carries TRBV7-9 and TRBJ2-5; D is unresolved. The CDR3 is CASSGGQETQYF. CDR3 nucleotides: TGTGCCAGCAGTGGCGGCCAAGAGACCCAGTACTTC. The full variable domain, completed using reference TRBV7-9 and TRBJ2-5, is DTGVSQNPRHKITKRGQNVTFRCDPISEHNRLYWYRQTLGQGPEFLTYFQNEAQLEKSRLLSDRFSAERPKGSFSTLEIQRTEQGDSAMYLCASSGGQETQYFGPGTRLLVL.